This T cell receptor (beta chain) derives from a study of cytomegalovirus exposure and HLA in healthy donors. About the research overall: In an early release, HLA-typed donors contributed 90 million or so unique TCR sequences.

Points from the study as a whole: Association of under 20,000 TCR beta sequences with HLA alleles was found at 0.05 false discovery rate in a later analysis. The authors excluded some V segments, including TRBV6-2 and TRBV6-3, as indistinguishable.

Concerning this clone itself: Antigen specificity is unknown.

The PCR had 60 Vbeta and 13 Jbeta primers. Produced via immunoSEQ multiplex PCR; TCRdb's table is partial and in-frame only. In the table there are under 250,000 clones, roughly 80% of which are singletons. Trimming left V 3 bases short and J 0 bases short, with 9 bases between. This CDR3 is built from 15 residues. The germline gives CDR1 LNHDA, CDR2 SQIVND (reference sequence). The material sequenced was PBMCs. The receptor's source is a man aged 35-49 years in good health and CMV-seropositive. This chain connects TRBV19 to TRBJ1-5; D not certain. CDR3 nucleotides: TGTGCCAGTAGTATTAGCCGATATAGCAATCAGCCCCAGCATTTT. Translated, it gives CASSISRYSNQPQHF.